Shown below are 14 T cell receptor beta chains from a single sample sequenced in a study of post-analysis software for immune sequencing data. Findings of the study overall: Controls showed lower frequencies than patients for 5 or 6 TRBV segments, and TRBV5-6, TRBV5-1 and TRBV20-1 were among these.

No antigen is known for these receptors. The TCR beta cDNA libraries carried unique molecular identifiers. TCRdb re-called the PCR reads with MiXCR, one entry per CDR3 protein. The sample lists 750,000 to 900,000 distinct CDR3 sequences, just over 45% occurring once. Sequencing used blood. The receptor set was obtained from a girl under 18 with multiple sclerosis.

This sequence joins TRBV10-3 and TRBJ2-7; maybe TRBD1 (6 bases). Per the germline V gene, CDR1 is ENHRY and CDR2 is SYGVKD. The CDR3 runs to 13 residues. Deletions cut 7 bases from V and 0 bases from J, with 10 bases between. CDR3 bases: TGTGCCATCAAGCAGGGGCCCTCCTACGAGCAGTACTTC. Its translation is CAIKQGPSYEQYF.

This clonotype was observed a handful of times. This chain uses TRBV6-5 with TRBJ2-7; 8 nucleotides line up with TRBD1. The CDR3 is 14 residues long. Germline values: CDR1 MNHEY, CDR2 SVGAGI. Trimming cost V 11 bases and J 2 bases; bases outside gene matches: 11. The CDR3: CAGRDRIRTYEQYF. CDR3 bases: TGTGCCGGCCGGGACAGGATCCGAACCTACGAGCAGTACTTC.

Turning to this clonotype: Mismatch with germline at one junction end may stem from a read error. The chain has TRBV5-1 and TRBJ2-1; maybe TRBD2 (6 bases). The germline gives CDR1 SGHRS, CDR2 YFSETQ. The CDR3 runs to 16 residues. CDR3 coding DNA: TGCGCCAGCAGCCCGGGTGCGGGGAGCTCCTACAATAAGCAGTTCTTC. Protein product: CASSPGAGSSYNKQFF.

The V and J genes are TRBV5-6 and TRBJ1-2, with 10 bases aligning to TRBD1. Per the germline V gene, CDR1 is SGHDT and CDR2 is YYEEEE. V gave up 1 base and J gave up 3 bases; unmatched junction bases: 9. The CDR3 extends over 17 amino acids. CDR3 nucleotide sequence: TGTGCCAGCAGCTTGAGCACCGGACAGGGGGGGTACTATGGCTACACCTTC. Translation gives CASSLSTGQGGYYGYTF.

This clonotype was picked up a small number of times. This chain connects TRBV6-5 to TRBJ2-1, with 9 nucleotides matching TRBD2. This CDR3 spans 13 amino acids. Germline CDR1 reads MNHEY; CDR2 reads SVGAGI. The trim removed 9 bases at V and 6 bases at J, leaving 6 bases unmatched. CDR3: CASSGSLGNEQFF. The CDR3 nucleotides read TGTGCCAGTAGCGGGAGTTTGGGCAATGAGCAGTTCTTC.

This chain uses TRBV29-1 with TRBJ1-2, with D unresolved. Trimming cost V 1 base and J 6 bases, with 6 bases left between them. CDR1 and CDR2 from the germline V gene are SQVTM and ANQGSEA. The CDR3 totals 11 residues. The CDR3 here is CSVEGRHGYTF. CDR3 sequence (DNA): TGCAGCGTTGAAGGTCGGCATGGCTACACCTTC.

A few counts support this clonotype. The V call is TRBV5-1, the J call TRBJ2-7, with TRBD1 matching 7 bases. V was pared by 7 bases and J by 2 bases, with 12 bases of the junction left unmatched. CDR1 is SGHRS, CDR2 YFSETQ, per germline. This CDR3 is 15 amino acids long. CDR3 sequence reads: CASARDRAGPYEQYF. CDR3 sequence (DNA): TGCGCCAGCGCCAGAGACAGGGCGGGCCCCTACGAGCAGTACTTC.

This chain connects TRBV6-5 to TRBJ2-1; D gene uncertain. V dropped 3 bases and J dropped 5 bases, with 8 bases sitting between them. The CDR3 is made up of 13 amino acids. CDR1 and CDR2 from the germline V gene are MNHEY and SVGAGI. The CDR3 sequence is CASSYDANNEQFF. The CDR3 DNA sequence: TGTGCCAGCAGTTATGACGCAAACAATGAGCAGTTCTTC.

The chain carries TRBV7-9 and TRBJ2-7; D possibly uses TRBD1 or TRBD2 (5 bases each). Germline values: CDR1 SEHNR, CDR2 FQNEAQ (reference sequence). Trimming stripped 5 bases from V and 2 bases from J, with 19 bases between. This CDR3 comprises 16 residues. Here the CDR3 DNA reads TGTGCCAGCAGCGGGCAGGGAGCCAAGAGTCCCTACGAGCAGTACTTC. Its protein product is CASSGQGAKSPYEQYF.

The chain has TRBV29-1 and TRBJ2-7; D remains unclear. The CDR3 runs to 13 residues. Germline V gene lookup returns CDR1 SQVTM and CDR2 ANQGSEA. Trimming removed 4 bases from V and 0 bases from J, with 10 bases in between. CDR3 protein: CSVGVGPSYEQYF. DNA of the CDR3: TGCAGCGTTGGTGTTGGACCCTCCTACGAGCAGTACTTC.

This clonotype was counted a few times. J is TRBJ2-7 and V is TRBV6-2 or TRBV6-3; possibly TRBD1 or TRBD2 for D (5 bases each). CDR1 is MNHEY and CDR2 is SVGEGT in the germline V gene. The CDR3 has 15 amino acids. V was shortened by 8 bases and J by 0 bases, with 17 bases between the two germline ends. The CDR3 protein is CASVPGRSSSYEQYF. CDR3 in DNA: TGTGCCAGCGTACCGGGACGCTCCAGCTCCTACGAGCAGTACTTC.

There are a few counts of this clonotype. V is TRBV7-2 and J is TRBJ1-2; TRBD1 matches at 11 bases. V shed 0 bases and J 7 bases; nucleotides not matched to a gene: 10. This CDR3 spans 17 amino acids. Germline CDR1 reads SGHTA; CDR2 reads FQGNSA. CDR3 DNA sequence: TGTGCCAGCAGCTTAGCGGGCGGACAGGGGGCTTGGGGTGGCTACACCTTC. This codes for CASSLAGGQGAWGGYTF. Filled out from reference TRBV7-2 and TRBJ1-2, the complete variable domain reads GAGVSQSPSNKVTEKGKDVELRCDPISGHTALYWYRQSLGQGLEFLIYFQGNSAPDKSGLPSDRFSAERTGGSVSTLTIQRTQQEDSAVYLCASSLAGGQGAWGGYTFGSGTRLTVV.

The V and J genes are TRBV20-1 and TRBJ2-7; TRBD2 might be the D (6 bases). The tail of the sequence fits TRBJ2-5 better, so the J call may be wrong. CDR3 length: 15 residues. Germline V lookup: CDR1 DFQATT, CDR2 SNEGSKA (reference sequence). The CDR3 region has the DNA TGCAGTGCTAGAGAATCGACTAGGCCCCCAGAGACCCAGTACTTC. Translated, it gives CSARESTRPPETQYF.

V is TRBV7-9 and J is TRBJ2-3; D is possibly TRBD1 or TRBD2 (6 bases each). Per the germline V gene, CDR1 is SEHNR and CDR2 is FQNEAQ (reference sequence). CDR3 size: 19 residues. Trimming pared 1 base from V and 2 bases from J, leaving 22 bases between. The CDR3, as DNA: TGTGCCAGCAGCTTAGTGGGAATACCGACGGAGGGGGTCACAGATACGCAGTATTTT. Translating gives CASSLVGIPTEGVTDTQYF.